This T cell receptor (beta chain) was recorded in a study of metastatic and nonmetastatic thyroid tumors. MiXCR was used by TCRdb to re-call the PCR reads. Among some 25,000 clones listed, 22% were seen once. The entire patient cohort was treatment-naive prior to thyroid surgery. The sample holds many counts of this clone. CDR3 size: 14 residues. Trimming shortened V by 5 bases and J by 7 bases, and 17 bases separated the two germline ends. Germline CDR1 reads SEHNR; CDR2 reads FQNEAQ (reference sequence). Sequenced material: blood. The chain carries TRBV7-9 and TRBJ1-2, with D hard to call. The TCR was taken from a female donor with papillary thyroid cancer or a benign thyroid nodule (not recorded which). Some clones in this sample may be carry-over from other donors' samples. The CDR3 DNA follows: TGTGCCAGCAGCAACACCCCAACACAGATTGGCTACACCTTC. This sequence encodes CASSNTPTQIGYTF.